This TCR beta chain came from a study of T cell repertoires in cytomegalovirus infection. The table lists this clonotype with many counts. Its antigen is undetermined. TCRdb re-analysed the reads in MiXCR, keeping a single row per CDR3 protein. The data hold 200,000 or so distinct CDR3 sequences, with about 39% observed a single time. This TCR derives from a human donor in good health (CMV status not recorded). Some clones in this sample may be carry-over from other donors' samples. The specimen comprised CD8+ T cells from cultured PBMCs, sampled from culture after CMV antigen stimulation.

The CDR3 loop reads CASSLAPGATDTQYF. The CDR3 region has the DNA TGTGCCAGCAGCTTAGCCCCGGGGGCCACAGATACGCAGTATTTT. V and J are TRBV7-7 and TRBJ2-3, with D tentatively TRBD1 or TRBD2 (6 bases each). V lost 0 bases, J lost 2 bases, and 9 bases lay in between. The length of the CDR3 is 15 residues. Germline V gives CDR1 SSHAT, CDR2 FNYEAQ (reference sequence).